Described below is a single T cell receptor (beta chain) sequence and its context. The clone's antigen remains unknown. Base quality data are lacking; no much larger clone is found one base away. Libraries of naive CD8 T cells were built from approximately 20,000 to 1,000,000 sorted cells, with 10%, 30% or 50% of the purified RNA used. On a BD FACSAria II, naive CD8 T cells were FACS-sorted as CD8+CD4-CCR7+CD45RA+ and collected into RLT Plus buffer. To test detection sensitivity, Jurkat RNA equal to under 13 TCR copies was added to samples of about 20,000-1,000,000 naive CD8 T cells. CD8 T cells were enriched with RosetteSep CD8+ T Cell Enrichment Cocktail and Ficoll-Paque, followed by ACK red cell lysis. Library construction relied on PCR. Sequencing was carried out with a NextSeq 500. Bulk TCR libraries were made following a previously described method, with the TCR primers given in Table S5. The Qiagen AllPrep DNA/RNA kit was used to purify total RNA. Before analysis, reads from multiple sequencing runs of one library were combined. The study's processing was this. Only reads with exact TCR constant sequence were kept, trimmed to 150 nt, and grouped by their 12-nt molecular barcodes. Within each barcode group, reads were sub-clustered at a 15% Levenshtein threshold, and quality-weighted consensus sequences were built per RNA molecule. Non-functional sequences were excluded, and lower-count sequences lying one edit away from another sequence were also excluded. Based on fitting two negative binomial distributions, any barcode sub-cluster with under 20% of the maximum read count was discarded. TCRdb cleaned the public reads at Q25 with fastp, built clones with MiXCR and kept in-frame beta chains. Duplicate CDR3 protein sequences are folded into a single record with the most common DNA and genes. Clone size and V and J calls follow TCRdb, not the original study. This sample has over 65,000 distinct CDR3 sequences in its table, and 20% to 25% of those were observed once. 0.6% to 0.9% of the sample belongs to the ten largest clones.

The entry originates in a study of molecular identifiers for immune sequencing clone quantification (dated by TCRdb to 2017 to 2018). Study-wide context: For a replicate experiment, the RNA from either approximately 20,000 or 98,000 naive CD8 T cells was divided into five aliquots, and four of those aliquots went on to sequencing. CD8 T cells were used in a methods study to benchmark molecular-identifier clustering-based TCR repertoire sequencing (MIDCIRS) and TCR RNA copy counting.

Study-level results and caveats: In CMV-specific effector cells, clones with more than 20 RNA copies accounted for over 97% of molecules, whereas in naive cells such clones accounted for under 1%. Naive libraries contained spiked-in Jurkat TCR RNA (10 copies' worth), which is not part of the donor repertoire. Spiked-in Jurkat TCR RNA equal to a single cell's worth was reported to be detectable even within 1,200,000 naive CD8 T cells. About 3 recovered TCR RNA copies per cell were obtained by modeling, versus about 9.7 by digital PCR, implying a capture efficiency of approximately 30%. Without barcode sub-clustering, chimeric consensus sequences inflated TCR diversity; chimeras reached as high as 47%. Highly expanded clone sizes could be underestimated if identical TCR molecules share a barcode.

The germline V gene (reference sequence) gives CDR1 as GTSNPN and CDR2 as SVGIG. The CDR3 holds 10 amino acids from the cysteine to the phenylalanine. Of all the DNA, just the CDR3 is kept, 30 bases in frame from base 1. The sequencing sample was made of naive CD8+ T cells from blood, with Jurkat cell RNA spiked in. The sample's cell subset or site label, in plain terms: FACS-sorted CD8+CD4-CCR7+CD45RA+ naive T cells. This sequence originates from a human donor in good health. Some libraries in this study had Jurkat cell RNA spiked in. The V and J genes are TRBV30 and TRBJ2-1, and 7 bases in between align with TRBD2. CDR3 region: CAVSGTEQFF. The nucleotide sequence is given as TGTGCGGTGAGCGGGACGGAGCAGTTCTTC.